This record concerns one TCR beta chain sequence. Its antigen is currently unknown. In each case, RNA was isolated and then reverse transcribed into cDNA as the sequencing template. Profiling relied on immunoSEQ multiplex PCR, and the TCRdb table lists in-frame clones only, not all of them. The data contain 180,000 or so clones, roughly 60% of them singletons. Treatment here: oral pan-JAK inhibitor, 5-10 mg twice daily. This entry is derived from a study of CD8+ T cells in alopecia areata. Background on the study: Tofacitinib was given for 6 to 18 months, then stopped for 6 months.

The V gene's germline CDR1 is MNHEY and CDR2 SVGAGI. Trimming at V came to 5 bases and at J to 0 bases, leaving 2 bases not matched to a gene. The CDR3 runs 15 residues. Notes on the study in general: It was observed that many expanded lesional clones persisted in scalp and blood during tofacitinib. Higher clonality and more expanded CD8+ clones appeared in lesional than normal scalp.

The sample here was CD4+ T cells sorted from blood, taken at approximately week 56, from a patient treated with tofacitinib. The chain is built from TRBV6-5 and TRBJ2-5; 11 positions agree with TRBD2. This sequence was found in a human donor with alopecia areata. CDR3 in amino acids: CASSRLAGNQETQYF. CDR3 sequence (DNA): TGTGCCAGCAGTAGACTAGCGGGGAACCAAGAGACCCAGTACTTC.